These 32 T cell receptor beta chains came from one sample sequenced in a study of cytomegalovirus exposure and HLA in healthy donors. Researchers ran the PCR with 60 Vbeta and 13 Jbeta primers. Using immunoSEQ multiplex PCR, the repertoire was profiled, and TCRdb retains in-frame clones only, with some absent. The table counts about 51,000 clones; about 25% lies in the top ten. Specimen: PBMCs. The receptors were sampled from a man aged 40-50 years in good health and CMV-seropositive.

V usage is TRBV9 and J usage is TRBJ2-2; 14 bases map to TRBD2. Germline lookup yields CDR1 SGDLS and CDR2 YYNGEE. The junction had 4 bases not matched to a gene; V was cut back by 2 bases and J by 4 bases. This CDR3 contains 17 residues. Here the CDR3 reads CASSVRLAGGPTGELFF. The CDR3 region has the DNA TGTGCCAGCAGCGTTCGACTAGCGGGGGGGCCCACCGGGGAGCTGTTTTTT.

The V call is TRBV6-5, the J call TRBJ2-7; 12 positions match TRBD2. The CDR3 length is 16 residues. After removal of 2 bases from V and 6 bases from J, the junction contained 8 bases not matched to a gene. Germline V gene data show CDR1 as MNHEY and CDR2 as SVGAGI. In DNA, the CDR3 is TGTGCCAGCAGTTACCTGCGAAGACTAGCGGGAGTCGAGCAGTACTTC. This gives the protein CASSYLRRLAGVEQYF.

The chain links TRBV10-3 to TRBJ2-7; 7 bases align to TRBD2. The CDR3 contains 13 residues. V trimming: 8 bases; J trimming: 2 bases; junction bases outside the gene matches: 6. From germline, CDR1 is ENHRY and CDR2 SYGVKD. The CDR3 protein is CAIQGGSTYEQYF. For the CDR3, the DNA is TGTGCCATCCAAGGCGGGAGCACCTACGAGCAGTACTTC.

CDR3 DNA sequence: TGTGCCAGCAGCCAACCCCTCATCTCGGGACAGGGGGCCGGAGGCTACACCTTC. Its protein product is CASSQPLISGQGAGGYTF. The V gene is TRBV4-2, the J gene TRBJ1-2, with TRBD1 matching over 12 bases. The V gene's germline CDR1 is LGHNA and CDR2 YNFKEQ. J lost 8 bases, V lost 2 bases, and 15 bases had no gene match. The CDR3 totals 18 residues.

This chain uses TRBV20-1 with TRBJ2-2; D gene unclear. Trimming took off 3 bases at V and 5 bases at J, with 4 bases between the two ends. CDR1 and CDR2 from the germline V gene are DFQATT and SNEGSKA (reference sequence). The CDR3 has 11 amino acids. CDR3 protein: CSARRTGELFF. Here the CDR3 DNA reads TGCAGTGCTAGGAGGACCGGGGAGCTGTTTTTT.

The rearrangement links TRBV6-6 to TRBJ1-6; no firm D call. V was pared by 0 bases and J by 15 bases, with 18 bases between. This CDR3 is built from 15 residues. The germline V gene has CDR1 MNHNY and CDR2 SVGAGI (reference sequence). For the CDR3, the DNA is TGTGCCAGCAGTTACTCGGAACGGGAACTAGTATGCCTCCACTTT. Protein sequence: CASSYSERELVCLHF.

This rearrangement joins TRBV28 to TRBJ2-1, with D perhaps matching TRBD2 (7 bases). V gave up 1 base and J gave up 9 bases, with 19 bases separating them. The CDR3 length is 16 residues. Germline values: CDR1 MDHEN, CDR2 SYDVKM. The CDR3 sequence: CASSLLAVRGGGEQFF. The CDR3 DNA sequence: TGTGCCAGCAGTTTATTAGCGGTTAGGGGAGGGGGTGAGCAGTTCTTC. The variable domain in full, completed from reference TRBV28 and TRBJ2-1, reads DVKVTQSSRYLVKRTGEKVFLECVQDMDHENMFWYRQDPGLGLRLIYFSYDVKMKEKGDIPEGYSVSREKKERFSLILESASTNQTSMYLCASSLLAVRGGGEQFFGPGTRLTVL.

The chain uses TRBV6-5 and TRBJ2-1; D might be TRBD2 (5 bases). V shed 0 bases and J shed 10 bases, with 10 bases lying between them. This CDR3 is 13 amino acids long. From germline, CDR1 is MNHEY and CDR2 SVGAGI. The CDR3 DNA reads TGTGCCAGCAGTTACTCATACGCGGGCGAGCAGTTCTTC. Amino acids: CASSYSYAGEQFF.

The chain is built from TRBV5-1 and TRBJ2-3; TRBD2 matches at 11 bases. With 2 bases clipped from V and 5 bases from J, the junction kept 4 bases outside the gene matches. The CDR3 is 15 amino acids. Germline assignment: CDR1 SGHRS and CDR2 YFSETQ. The CDR3 sequence is CASSFSGGDIDTQYF. As DNA, the CDR3 is TGCGCCAGCAGCTTTAGCGGGGGGGACATAGATACGCAGTATTTT.

The chain has TRBV7-3 and TRBJ2-3; 9 positions match TRBD2. CDR3 size: 15 residues. The junction had 9 bases not matched to a gene; V was cut back by 5 bases and J by 6 bases. CDR1 is SGHTA and CDR2 is FQGTGA in the germline V gene. CDR3 sequence (DNA): TGTGCCAGCAGCCTCGGACTAGCGCGGGGGGATACGCAGTATTTT. It codes for CASSLGLARGDTQYF.

The rearrangement links TRBV7-9 to TRBJ2-5, with 9 nucleotides matching TRBD1. After removal of 3 bases from V and 3 bases from J, the junction contained 2 bases not matched to a gene. This CDR3 is built from 14 residues. Germline values: CDR1 SEHNR, CDR2 FQNEAQ (reference sequence). CDR3 residues: CASSFTGGKETQYF. The CDR3 coding sequence is TGTGCCAGCAGCTTCACAGGGGGCAAAGAGACCCAGTACTTC.

V is TRBV25-1 and J is TRBJ2-1; D gene unclear. CDR1 and CDR2 from the germline V gene are MGHDK and SYGVNS. Between the trimmed V and J ends, which lost 1 base and 8 bases, there was a span of 9 bases. The CDR3 length is 13 residues. The CDR3 DNA follows: TGTGCCAGCAGTGAATCCTCGAGGCATGAGCAGTTCTTC. Its protein is CASSESSRHEQFF.

The J gene is TRBJ2-7, the V gene TRBV6-5; TRBD1 matches 10 bases. The germline V gene encodes CDR1 MNHEY and CDR2 SVGAGI. After removal of 7 bases from V and 3 bases from J, the junction contained 9 bases not matched to a gene. There are 15 residues in the CDR3. In DNA form, the CDR3 reads TGTGCCAGCATCAGAGCCGGGACAGGGGTCTACGAGCAGTACTTC. Translating it yields CASIRAGTGVYEQYF.

The chain carries TRBV27 and TRBJ2-1, with a weak D call TRBD1 (5 bases). This CDR3 is 12 amino acids long. The ends were cut back, 7 bases at V and 2 bases at J, with 6 bases in the middle. Germline V gene sequence: CDR1 MNHEY, CDR2 SMNVEV (reference sequence). The CDR3 DNA follows: TGTGCCAGCAAGGGGCCCTACAATGAGCAGTTCTTC. Translating gives CASKGPYNEQFF.

The J gene is TRBJ2-7, the V gene TRBV7-6; D remains ambiguous. The CDR3 covers 13 residues. V shed 2 bases and J shed 1 base, with 6 bases lying between them. The germline CDR1 and CDR2 sequences are SGHVS and FNYEAQ. CDR3 DNA: TGTGCCAGCAGCTTAATTGAGTCCTACGAGCAGTACTTC. Protein: CASSLIESYEQYF.

This sequence joins TRBV29-1 and TRBJ2-1, with D perhaps TRBD2 (6 bases). The V end was cut by 2 bases, the J end by 1 base, with 12 bases between. Germline values: CDR1 SQVTM, CDR2 ANQGSEA. CDR3 length: 15 amino acids. In DNA form, the CDR3 reads TGCAGCGTTGAATTTAGCGGAACATCCTACAATGAGCAGTTCTTC. This codes for CSVEFSGTSYNEQFF.

CDR3 in DNA: TGTGCCACCAGCAGAGATCGGCAGGCAGCTTTCTTT. It translates to CATSRDRQAAFF. The gene calls are TRBV15 and TRBJ1-1; D is unresolved. The CDR3 sequence is 12 residues long. Germline lookup yields CDR1 LNHNV and CDR2 YYDKDF (reference sequence). Trimming stripped 0 bases from V and 10 bases from J, with 9 bases between.

The chain links TRBV5-1 to TRBJ1-4; D uncertain. V was cut by 4 bases and J by 7 bases, with 11 bases left in between. This CDR3 has 13 amino acids. The germline CDR1 and CDR2 sequences are SGHRS and YFSETQ. This chain's CDR3 is CASSEGWGEKLFF. The CDR3 nucleotides read TGCGCCAGCAGCGAGGGCTGGGGTGAAAAACTGTTTTTT.

The V gene is TRBV19, the J gene TRBJ1-5; TRBD1 is a possible D gene (5 bases). With 5 bases removed from V and 4 bases from J, the gap between germline ends came to 15 bases. The CDR3 contains 15 residues. CDR1 and CDR2 (germline): LNHDA, SQIVND (reference sequence). CDR3 residues: CASSFAGPANQPQHF. CDR3 bases: TGTGCCAGTAGTTTTGCAGGGCCCGCGAATCAGCCCCAGCATTTT.

The chain recombines TRBV6-1 with TRBJ1-2; D is ambiguous. Germline V gives CDR1 MNHNS, CDR2 SASEGT. The V end lost 8 bases, the J end lost 4 bases, and 8 bases lay between the germline ends. CDR3 size: 11 residues. The CDR3 bases are TGTGCCAGCCACGACACCTATGGCTACACCTTC. Protein: CASHDTYGYTF.

The genes are TRBV6-5 and TRBJ2-1; TRBD2 matches 10 bases. CDR1 is MNHEY and CDR2 is SVGAGI in the germline V gene. This CDR3 comprises 15 residues. With 4 bases clipped from V and 7 bases from J, the junction kept 7 bases outside the gene matches. This CDR3 reads CASSSGASGSNEQFF. CDR3 DNA: TGTGCCAGCAGTTCGGGGGCTAGCGGGAGTAATGAGCAGTTCTTC.

The chain combines TRBV7-6 with TRBJ2-2; TRBD2 matches at 8 bases. CDR3 length: 16 amino acids. The ends lost 3 bases at V and 5 bases at J; junction bases unmatched: 8. Looked up from germline, CDR1 is SGHVS and CDR2 is FNYEAQ. In nucleotides, the CDR3 is TGTGCCAGCAGCTTGGAAACTAGCGGCCTAACCGGGGAGCTGTTTTTT. Protein sequence: CASSLETSGLTGELFF.

The rearrangement joins TRBV6-5 to TRBJ1-6; D not certain. Trimming shortened V by 5 bases and J by 8 bases, and 4 bases separated the two germline ends. The CDR3 consists of 11 residues. The germline CDR1 and CDR2 sequences are MNHEY and SVGAGI. CDR3 nucleotides: TGTGCCAGCAGTCAGGATTCACCCCTCCACTTT. It encodes CASSQDSPLHF.

V usage is TRBV29-1 and J usage is TRBJ1-2; 9 bases line up with TRBD1. With V trimmed by 6 bases and J by 11 bases, 7 bases remained unmatched. From germline, CDR1 is SQVTM and CDR2 ANQGSEA. This CDR3 comprises 11 residues. CDR3 bases: TGCAGCGTGGGACAGGGAAGGAGGTACACCTTC. This sequence encodes CSVGQGRRYTF.

This chain uses TRBV29-1 with TRBJ2-3; D possibly corresponds to TRBD2 (6 bases). The V gene's germline CDR1 is SQVTM and CDR2 ANQGSEA. V dropped 3 bases and J dropped 4 bases, with 17 bases sitting between them. This CDR3 comprises 15 residues. The CDR3 loop reads CSVDRRGDKADTQYF. CDR3 nucleotides: TGCAGCGTTGATCGGCGGGGAGACAAGGCAGATACGCAGTATTTT.

The genes are TRBV7-8 and TRBJ1-1, with 9 positions matching TRBD1. The CDR3 is 15 residues long. The germline V gene has CDR1 SGHVS and CDR2 FQNEAQ. The V gene end was trimmed by 5 bases and the J gene end by 4 bases; junction bases not matched to a gene: 8. The CDR3 sequence is CASSAGTGRATEAFF. The CDR3 bases are TGTGCCAGCAGCGCCGGGACAGGGCGCGCCACTGAAGCTTTCTTT.

The chain has TRBV28 and TRBJ2-7; maybe TRBD2 (6 bases). Trimming shortened V by 4 bases and J by 7 bases, and 8 bases separated the two germline ends. The CDR3 spans 11 residues. Germline V gives CDR1 MDHEN, CDR2 SYDVKM. CDR3 residues: CASSSGGEQYF. DNA for the CDR3: TGTGCCAGCAGTTCTGGGGGGGAGCAGTACTTC.

The chain employs TRBV19 and TRBJ1-2, with TRBD1 identical over 8 bases. Germline CDR1 reads LNHDA; CDR2 reads SQIVND (reference sequence). With V trimmed by 7 bases and J by 3 bases, 7 bases remained unmatched. The CDR3 runs 14 residues. The CDR3 is CASNTQGGDYGYTF. The CDR3 DNA reads TGTGCCAGTAACACACAGGGGGGCGACTATGGCTACACCTTC.

The CDR3 DNA reads as TGTGCCAGCTCACCAAACGCAGGGGCCAACTATGGCTACACCTTC. Its protein is CASSPNAGANYGYTF. This chain links TRBV18 with TRBJ1-2; weak D call: TRBD1 (6 bases). Trimming shortened V by 2 bases and J by 2 bases, and 12 bases separated the two germline ends. Germline V gene sequence: CDR1 KGHSH, CDR2 LQKENI. The length of the CDR3 is 15 residues.

The chain combines TRBV6-6 with TRBJ1-2; D might be TRBD1 (6 bases). The CDR3 runs to 13 residues. Looked up from germline, CDR1 is MNHNY and CDR2 is SVGAGI (reference sequence). Trimming removed 4 bases at V and 4 bases at J, with 10 bases between. In nucleotides, the CDR3 is TGTGCCAGCAGTTCCCCGGACAGCTATGGCTACACCTTC. Protein product: CASSSPDSYGYTF.

The genes are TRBV5-4 and TRBJ2-5; perhaps TRBD2 as D (7 bases). The germline V gene encodes CDR1 SGHNT and CDR2 YYREEE (reference sequence). The CDR3 loop spans 15 amino acids. V lost 0 bases, J lost 11 bases, and 20 bases lay in between. The CDR3, as DNA: TGTGCCAGCAGCTTGGGGGCCCGGGGGGCGGAGGAGCAGTACTTC. It translates to CASSLGARGAEEQYF.

V usage is TRBV5-6 and J usage is TRBJ1-3; no clear D. Trimming cost V 2 bases and J 0 bases, with 6 bases left between them. The CDR3 length is 14 residues. Germline V CDR1 and CDR2: SGHDT, YYEEEE. The DNA for the CDR3 is TGTGCCAGCAGCTTCGGTATCTCTGGAAACACCATATATTTT. It yields the protein CASSFGISGNTIYF.